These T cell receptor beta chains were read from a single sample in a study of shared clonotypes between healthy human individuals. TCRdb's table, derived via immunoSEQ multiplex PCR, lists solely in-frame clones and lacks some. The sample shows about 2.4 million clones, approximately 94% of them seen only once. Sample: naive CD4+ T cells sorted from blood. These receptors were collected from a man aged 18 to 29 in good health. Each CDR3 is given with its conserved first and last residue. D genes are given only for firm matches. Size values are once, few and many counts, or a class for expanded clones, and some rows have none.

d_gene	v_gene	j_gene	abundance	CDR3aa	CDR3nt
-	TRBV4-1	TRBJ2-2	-	CASSQPLELGELFF	TGCGCCAGCAGCCAACCCCTGGAGCTCGGGGAGCTGTTTTTT
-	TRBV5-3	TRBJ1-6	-	CARSVTGSIRDSPLHF	TGTGCCAGAAGCGTTACAGGGAGTATCAGGGATTCACCCCTCCACTTT
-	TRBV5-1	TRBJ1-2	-	CASSLVANYGYTF	TGCGCCAGCAGCCTGGTGGCTAACTATGGCTACACCTTC
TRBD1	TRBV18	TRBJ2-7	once	CASARTGGYEQYF	TGTGCCAGCGCCCGGACAGGGGGCTACGAGCAGTACTTC
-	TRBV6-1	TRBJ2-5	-	CASSELRGQSSQETQYF	TGTGCCAGCAGTGAACTACGCGGACAGTCGAGTCAAGAGACCCAGTACTTC
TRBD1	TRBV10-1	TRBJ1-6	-	CASQRTGNSPLHF	TGCGCCAGCCAGAGGACAGGGAATTCACCCCTCCACTTT
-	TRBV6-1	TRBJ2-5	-	CASSEWGAYQETQYF	TGTGCCAGCAGTGAATGGGGGGCATACCAAGAGACCCAGTACTTC
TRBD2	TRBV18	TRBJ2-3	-	CASSVSGSPTDTQYF	TGTGCCAGCTCCGTTAGCGGGAGCCCCACAGATACGCAGTATTTT
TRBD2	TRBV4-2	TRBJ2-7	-	CASSQEGTSGGLTQYF	TGTGCCAGCAGCCAAGAGGGGACTAGCGGGGGTCTAACGCAGTACTTC
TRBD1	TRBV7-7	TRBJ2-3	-	CASSPGTGNTDTQYF	TGTGCTAGCAGCCCGGGGACAGGCAACACAGATACGCAGTATTTT
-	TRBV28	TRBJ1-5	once	CASSHGGYSNQPQHF	TGTGCCAGCAGTCACGGGGGATATAGCAATCAGCCCCAGCATTTT
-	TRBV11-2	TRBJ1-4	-	CASRRPGREKLFF	TGTGCCAGCAGAAGGCCCGGACGGGAAAAACTGTTTTTT
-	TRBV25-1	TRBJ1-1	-	CASRLDGGRTEAFF	TGTGCCAGCCGACTGGACGGAGGTCGGACTGAAGCTTTCTTT
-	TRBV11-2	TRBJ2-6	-	CASSLRRANVLTF	TGTGCCAGCAGCCTCCGTCGTGCCAACGTCCTGACTTTC
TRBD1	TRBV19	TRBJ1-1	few	CATRGTGETEAFF	TGTGCCACCCGAGGGACAGGCGAAACTGAAGCTTTCTTT
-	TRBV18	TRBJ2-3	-	CASSPRGIEADTQYF	TGTGCCAGCTCACCACGCGGTATAGAGGCAGATACGCAGTATTTT
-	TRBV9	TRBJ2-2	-	CASSVGQGRTGELFF	TGTGCCAGCAGCGTAGGCCAGGGGCGCACCGGGGAGCTGTTTTTT
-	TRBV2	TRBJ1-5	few	CASSEFGTTSSQHF	TGTGCCAGCAGTGAGTTTGGGACAACTAGTTCGCAGCATTTT
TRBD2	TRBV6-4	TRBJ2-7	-	CASSEAGTSSYEQYF	TGTGCCAGCAGTGAAGCCGGGACTAGCTCCTACGAGCAGTACTTC
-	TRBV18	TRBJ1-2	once	CASSPQETRGEYYGYTF	TGTGCCAGCTCACCACAGGAAACGCGGGGGGAGTATTATGGCTACACCTTC
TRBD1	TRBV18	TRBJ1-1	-	CASSYRGRAFF	TGTGCCAGCTCATACAGGGGGCGCGCTTTCTTT
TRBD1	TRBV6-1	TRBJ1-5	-	CASTRTGVDQPQHF	TGTGCCAGCACAAGGACAGGGGTTGACCAGCCCCAGCATTTT
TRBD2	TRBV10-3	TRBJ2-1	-	CAASTSGEEYEQFF	TGTGCCGCCAGCACTAGCGGAGAGGAGTATGAGCAGTTCTTC
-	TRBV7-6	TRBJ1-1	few	CASSFLGGGTEAFF	TGTGCCAGCAGCTTTTTGGGTGGGGGCACTGAAGCTTTCTTT
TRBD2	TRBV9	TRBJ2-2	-	CASSVGTSGTGELFF	TGTGCCAGCAGCGTAGGCACTAGCGGCACCGGGGAGCTGTTTTTT
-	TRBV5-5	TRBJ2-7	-	CASSLESPNEQYF	TGTGCCAGCAGCTTGGAAAGCCCCAACGAGCAGTACTTC
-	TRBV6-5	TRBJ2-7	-	CASSPESSGREQYF	TGTGCCAGCAGTCCCGAATCGTCAGGCCGCGAGCAGTACTTC
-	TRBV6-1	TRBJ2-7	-	CASSEGGTPPHEQYF	TGTGCCAGCAGTGAAGGGGGGACCCCCCCCCACGAGCAGTACTTC
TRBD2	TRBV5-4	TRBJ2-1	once	CASSLGLAGNNEQFF	TGTGCCAGCAGCTTGGGCCTAGCGGGGAACAATGAGCAGTTCTTC
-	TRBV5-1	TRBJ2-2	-	CASSLSAGNTGELFF	TGCGCCAGCAGCTTGTCTGCAGGGAACACCGGGGAGCTGTTTTTT
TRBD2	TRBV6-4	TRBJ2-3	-	CASSRLGTSGSSFNTDTQYF	TGTGCCAGCAGCCGCCTCGGGACTAGCGGGAGTAGTTTTAACACAGATACGCAGTATTTT
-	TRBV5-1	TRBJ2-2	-	CASSPPGSGELFF	TGCGCCAGCAGCCCCCCCGGGTCCGGGGAGCTGTTTTTT
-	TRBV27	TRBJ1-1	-	CASRVWGLMNTEAFF	TGTGCCAGCAGAGTTTGGGGACTGATGAACACTGAAGCTTTCTTT
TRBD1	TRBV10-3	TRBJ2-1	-	CAISQGANNEQFF	TGTGCCATCAGTCAGGGGGCCAACAATGAGCAGTTCTTC
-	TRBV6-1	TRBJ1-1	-	CASSETQGGWTEAFF	TGTGCCAGCAGTGAAACCCAGGGAGGGTGGACTGAAGCTTTCTTT
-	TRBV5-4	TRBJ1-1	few	CASSLGRGDTEAFF	TGTGCCAGCAGCTTGGGCAGGGGCGACACTGAAGCTTTCTTT
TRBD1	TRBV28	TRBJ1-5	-	CASSTGTAQPQHF	TGTGCCAGCAGTACGGGGACAGCTCAGCCCCAGCATTTT
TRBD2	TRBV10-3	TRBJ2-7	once	CAISGTSGSNEQYF	TGTGCCATCAGCGGAACTAGCGGGAGTAATGAGCAGTACTTC